The clone carrying this T cell receptor (beta chain) was seen only a few times. These data originate in a study of blood T cells in healthy people across ages. Next came a second PCR, run for 7 to 11 cycles, which used a sample-barcoded 5' primer along with a J-beta primer mix. MiXCR, run by TCRdb on the 5' RACE reads, gives a single entry per CDR3 protein. The repertoire consists of about 560,000 distinct CDR3 sequences, with roughly a quarter occurring once and the leading ten covering 3% to 4%. From germline, CDR1 is MNHNY and CDR2 SVGAGI (reference sequence). The CDR3 is made up of 13 amino acids. V shed 4 bases and J shed 13 bases, with 18 bases lying between them. The same sample was also studied in work on T cells of mothers and their children.

This receptor was obtained from a boy aged 2 to 9 in good health. Specimen: blood. This chain joins TRBV6-6 and TRBJ2-3; maybe TRBD2 (5 bases). The CDR3 DNA reads TGTGCCAGCAGTTCATCCGGCCCCGGGAAGGAGTATTTT. Protein sequence: CASSSSGPGKEYF.